Below, 17 T cell receptor beta chains from the same sample are listed, as sequenced in a study of blood T cell repertoires in COVID-19. Clones were read by immunoSEQ multiplex PCR, and TCRdb kept only the in-frame ones, dropping some. The table has about 46,000 clones, approximately 90% seen once. Sequenced sample: PBMCs or T cells enriched from blood (not recorded which). The receptors come from a woman aged 45-65 years who had recovered from COVID-19.

This clone has a handful of counts. The V call is TRBV9, the J call TRBJ1-2; no reliable D call. Germline CDR1 is SGDLS and CDR2 is YYNGEE. CDR3 length: 12 amino acids. V lost 0 bases and J 10 bases, leaving 10 bases between the germline ends. The CDR3 bases are TGTGCCAGCAGCGTAGCCGGCGGGGACTACACCTTC. Translating it yields CASSVAGGDYTF.

The chain uses TRBV10-3 and TRBJ2-7; 11 bases align to TRBD1. The V gene's germline CDR1 is ENHRY and CDR2 SYGVKD. Losses at the gene ends were 8 bases for V and 4 bases for J; bases not matched to a gene: 4. The CDR3 loop spans 13 amino acids. For the CDR3, the DNA is TGTGCCATCGGGGGACAGGGGGGGTACGAGCAGTACTTC. It encodes CAIGGQGGYEQYF.

CDR3 DNA sequence: TGTGCCAGCAGCCAAGACCCTTCGGGGGAATGGGTTACCGGGGAGCTGTTTTTT. Translating it yields CASSQDPSGEWVTGELFF. The J gene is TRBJ2-2, the V gene TRBV3-1 (or the pseudogene TRBV3-2); D possibly corresponds to TRBD2 (6 bases). CDR3 length equals 18 residues. Trimming stripped 0 bases from V and 5 bases from J, with 19 bases between. CDR1 and CDR2 from the germline V gene are LGHDT and YNNKEL (reference sequence).

The chain links TRBV5-4 to TRBJ2-7; 7 bases align to TRBD2. The CDR3 has 15 amino acids. The germline CDR1 and CDR2 sequences are SGHNT and YYREEE (reference sequence). The J segment lost 6 bases and the V segment lost 1 base, leaving 10 bases of the junction unmatched. This CDR3 reads CASSLYSAGAAEQYF. CDR3 DNA: TGTGCCAGCAGCTTGTACTCTGCGGGAGCAGCCGAGCAGTACTTC.

This clone was observed a handful of times. The genes are TRBV7-2 and TRBJ1-1; no clear D gene. This CDR3 has 14 amino acids. Germline assignment: CDR1 SGHTA and CDR2 FQGNSA. V was clipped by 1 base and J by 8 bases, with 14 bases between them. The CDR3 sequence is CASSLVNSAMEAFF. The DNA for the CDR3 is TGTGCCAGCAGCTTAGTTAACTCCGCGATGGAAGCTTTCTTT.

V and J are TRBV3-1 (or the pseudogene TRBV3-2) and TRBJ1-1; no firm D call. The CDR3 sequence is 13 residues long. From germline, CDR1 is LGHDT and CDR2 YNNKEL (reference sequence). V lost 3 bases to trimming and J lost 5 bases, with 10 bases between them. The chain's CDR3 is CASSHEGLTEAFF. The DNA of the CDR3 is TGTGCCAGCAGCCATGAGGGTTTGACTGAAGCTTTCTTT.

The sample holds one count of this clone. CDR3 protein: CASSSTGANTEAFF. Written as DNA, the CDR3 is TGTGCCAGCAGCTCGACAGGGGCGAACACTGAAGCTTTCTTT. The chain combines TRBV7-2 with TRBJ1-1; 8 bases align to TRBD1. Germline CDR1 reads SGHTA; CDR2 reads FQGNSA. V lost 4 bases, J lost 1 base, and 2 bases stayed unmatched. The CDR3 has 14 residues.

Regarding this clone: The junction shows a germline mismatch at one end, possibly a read error. The chain recombines TRBV6-1 with TRBJ2-7; 9 positions match TRBD1. Germline CDR1 reads MNHNS; CDR2 reads SASEGT. The CDR3 is 12 amino acids. In nucleotides, the CDR3 is TGTGCCAGCAGTGAAGGACCGGGACAGGGATGCTTC. Translation: CASSEGPGQGCF.

This rearrangement joins TRBV5-1 to TRBJ2-3; a possible D gene is TRBD2 (6 bases). This CDR3 has 18 amino acids. Germline CDR1 SGHRS, CDR2 YFSETQ. V lost 1 base to trimming and J lost 4 bases, with 22 bases between them. This CDR3 is CASSLMPITGGGSDTQYF. CDR3 DNA: TGCGCCAGCAGCTTGATGCCCATTACCGGGGGTGGGTCAGATACGCAGTATTTT.

V and J are TRBV6-1 and TRBJ2-3; D ambiguous. V was clipped by 2 bases and J by 0 bases, with 6 bases between them. The CDR3 totals 14 residues. CDR1 and CDR2 from the germline V gene are MNHNS and SASEGT. As DNA, the CDR3 is TGTGCCAGCAGTGAACACGGGAGCACAGATACGCAGTATTTT. Its protein product is CASSEHGSTDTQYF.

J is TRBJ2-2 and V is TRBV5-1, with D unresolved. V lost 4 bases and J 1 base, leaving 8 bases between the germline ends. This CDR3 has 14 residues. The germline V gene has CDR1 SGHRS and CDR2 YFSETQ. CDR3 protein: CASSHGMNTGELFF. CDR3 nucleotide sequence: TGCGCCAGCAGCCATGGCATGAACACCGGGGAGCTGTTTTTT.

In this sample, this clone turned up once. This rearrangement joins TRBV6-5 to TRBJ1-1; 7 bases align to TRBD1. The ends lost 5 bases at V and 6 bases at J; junction bases unmatched: 12. This CDR3 region has 15 residues. Looked up from germline, CDR1 is MNHEY and CDR2 is SVGAGI. Written as DNA, the CDR3 is TGTGCCAGCAGTCCACGACAGGGAGGAGGCGCTGAAGCTTTCTTT. This encodes CASSPRQGGGAEAFF.

The genes are TRBV11-2 and TRBJ1-1; D perhaps matches TRBD1 (5 bases). CDR1 and CDR2 (germline): SGHAT, FQNNGV. CDR3 length equals 13 residues. V lost 5 bases and J lost 6, with 13 bases in between. CDR3 nucleotide sequence: TGTGCCAGCAGCCTAATCAGGGAAGCTGAAGCTTTCTTT. It codes for CASSLIREAEAFF.

The V gene is TRBV6-5, the J gene TRBJ1-1; 8 bases map to TRBD1. The CDR3 length is 14 residues. Germline CDR1 is MNHEY and CDR2 is SVGAGI. Trimming took 4 bases from V and 4 from J; bases not matched to a gene: 5. CDR3 bases: TGTGCCAGCAGTTCCCGGACAGGGTCCACTGAAGCTTTCTTT. It encodes CASSSRTGSTEAFF.

The genes are TRBV7-2 and TRBJ1-1; D remains unclear. V was cut by 4 bases and J by 0 bases, with 9 bases left in between. Germline V gene lookup returns CDR1 SGHTA and CDR2 FQGNSA. The CDR3 consists of 14 residues. CDR3 protein: CASSSLGVNTEAFF. CDR3 sequence (DNA): TGTGCCAGCAGCTCACTCGGGGTGAACACTGAAGCTTTCTTT.

J is TRBJ1-3 and V is TRBV20-1, with 8 bases that match TRBD1. CDR3 length: 14 amino acids. Germline V CDR1 and CDR2: DFQATT, SNEGSKA (reference sequence). J gave up 2 bases and V 3 bases, and 3 bases lay outside the gene matches. CDR3 coding DNA: TGCAGTGCTAGTCGGACAGGGCCTGGAAACACCATATATTTT. Translated, it gives CSASRTGPGNTIYF.

This clone was recorded once. The V and J genes are TRBV19 and TRBJ2-2; D gene unclear. With 3 bases removed from V and 6 bases from J, the gap between germline ends came to 8 bases. Germline V gene lookup returns CDR1 LNHDA and CDR2 SQIVND (reference sequence). There are 13 residues in the CDR3. The CDR3 loop is CASSMRGAGELFF. The CDR3 DNA follows: TGTGCCAGTAGTATGCGTGGTGCCGGGGAGCTGTTTTTT.